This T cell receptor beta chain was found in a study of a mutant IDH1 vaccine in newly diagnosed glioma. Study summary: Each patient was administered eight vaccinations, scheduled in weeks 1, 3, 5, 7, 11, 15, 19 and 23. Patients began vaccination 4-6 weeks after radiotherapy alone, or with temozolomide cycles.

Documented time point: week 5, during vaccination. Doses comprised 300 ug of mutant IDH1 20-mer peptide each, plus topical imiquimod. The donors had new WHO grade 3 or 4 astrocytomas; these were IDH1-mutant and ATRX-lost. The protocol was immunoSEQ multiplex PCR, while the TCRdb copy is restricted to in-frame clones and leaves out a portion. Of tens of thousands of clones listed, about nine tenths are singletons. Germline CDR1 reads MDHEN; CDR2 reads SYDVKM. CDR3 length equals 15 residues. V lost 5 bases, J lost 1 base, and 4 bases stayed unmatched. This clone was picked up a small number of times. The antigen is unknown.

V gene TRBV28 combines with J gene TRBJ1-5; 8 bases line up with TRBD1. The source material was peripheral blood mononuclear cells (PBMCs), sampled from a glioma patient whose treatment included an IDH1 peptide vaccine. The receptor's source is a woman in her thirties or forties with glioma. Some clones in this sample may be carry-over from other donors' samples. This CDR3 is CASSPTGESNQPQHF. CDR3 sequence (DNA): TGTGCCAGCAGTCCGACAGGGGAAAGCAATCAGCCCCAGCATTTT.